The next 7 T cell receptor beta chains were all read from a single sample in a study of T cells in Graves' hyperthyroidism and ophthalmopathy. TCR beta CDR3 region amplification was performed from RNA transcripts. A set of HTBI primers served as the primers for a first-round RT-PCR of the TCR CDR3. TCRdb recomputed calls from the multiplex PCR reads with MiXCR, one row per CDR3 protein. Among 460,000 or so distinct CDR3 sequences listed, approximately 15% were seen once. The specimen was blood. These receptor sequences come from a woman between 18 and 29 years old with Graves' hyperthyroidism.

This clonotype was counted ten times or more. The chain carries TRBV3-1 and TRBJ2-1, with D perhaps matching TRBD1 (5 bases). Germline lookup yields CDR1 LGHDT and CDR2 YNNKEL (reference sequence). The CDR3 extends over 12 amino acids. V lost 6 bases and J 15 bases, leaving 18 bases between the germline ends. CDR3 sequence: CASRRGDGSLFF. The CDR3, as DNA: TGTGCCAGCAGAAGGGGCGATGGATCGCTGTTCTTC.

This clonotype showed up many times. The rearrangement joins TRBV19 to TRBJ1-5, with a tentative D call TRBD1 (5 bases). This CDR3 has 15 residues. Per germline, CDR1 LNHDA and CDR2 SQIVND (reference sequence). V was cut by 4 bases and J by 5 bases, with 15 bases left in between. CDR3 protein: CASSTRGGADQPQHF. The CDR3 bases are TGTGCCAGTAGTACCCGTGGCGGGGCCGATCAGCCCCAGCATTTT.

This clonotype was detected a few times. This may be a read error, as it is one base from a much larger clone. This chain joins TRBV30 and TRBJ1-2; D gene unclear. This CDR3 is built from 13 residues. Looked up from germline, CDR1 is GTSNPN and CDR2 is SVGIG (reference sequence). Between the trimmed V and J ends, which lost 0 bases and 7 bases, there was a span of 12 bases. The CDR3 loop is CAWSVSSIGGYTF. In DNA form, the CDR3 reads TGTGCCTGGAGTGTGAGCTCTATCGGTGGCTACACCTTC.

This clonotype was detected ten times or more. V is TRBV12-3 or TRBV12-4 and J is TRBJ1-2, with 9 bases identical to TRBD1. CDR3 length equals 16 residues. The J segment lost 6 bases and the V segment lost 6 bases, leaving 14 bases of the junction unmatched. CDR3: CASSQISTGGIHGYTF. The CDR3 nucleotides are TGTGCCAGCAGCCAAATTTCGACAGGGGGAATCCATGGCTACACCTTC.

The rearrangement uses TRBV7-9 and TRBJ1-4; maybe TRBD1 (5 bases). The V gene's germline CDR1 is SEHNR and CDR2 FQNEAQ (reference sequence). This CDR3 contains 14 residues. V dropped 5 bases and J dropped 5 bases, with 12 bases sitting between them. CDR3 sequence reads: CASSPEGRNEKLFF. The CDR3 DNA is TGTGCCAGCAGCCCCGAGGGGCGGAATGAAAAACTGTTTTTT.

This clonotype has a count of ten or more. The CDR3 protein is CASTPTSGRSNEQFF. The CDR3 nucleotides are TGCGCCAGCACCCCGACTAGCGGGAGAAGTAATGAGCAGTTCTTC. The chain has TRBV10-2 and TRBJ2-1; 12 bases map to TRBD2. This CDR3 has 15 amino acids. Germline V gene lookup returns CDR1 WSHSY and CDR2 SAAADI. Germline trimming cut 7 bases from V and 7 bases from J; bases unmatched to any gene: 8.

This clonotype was observed many times. The rearrangement links TRBV12-3 or TRBV12-4 to TRBJ1-6, with no clear D. CDR3 size: 13 residues. V was trimmed by 4 bases and J by 9 bases, leaving 10 bases between them. The CDR3 bases are TGTGCCAGCAGTTCCTCCCCCCGTTCACCCCTCCACTTT. Protein: CASSSSPRSPLHF.